Listed below are T cell receptor beta chains from one sample, sequenced in a study of T cell responses to AZD1222 COVID-19 vaccine. Sequencing was performed with immunoSEQ multiplex PCR; in TCRdb, only in-frame clones are kept and a portion is missing. The sample gives about 94,000 clones, 85% of which show up once; around 5% is in the top ten. The sample was peripheral blood, taken 28 days after the second AZD1222 dose. The receptors were sampled from an adult who received the AZD1222 COVID-19 vaccine. Each CDR3 is given with its conserved first and last residue.

len | j_gene | v_gene | CDR3aa
13 | TRBJ2-1 | TRBV24-1 | CATSGWEGSEQFF
15 | TRBJ2-7 | TRBV6-1 | CASSDGSLSSYEQYF
13 | TRBJ2-7 | TRBV27 | CASSQRTAYEQYF
15 | TRBJ1-2 | TRBV3-1/TRBV3-2 | CASSQALAYNYGYTF
16 | TRBJ2-1 | TRBV19 | CASLPGGLAIFNEQFF
12 | TRBJ2-7 | TRBV28 | CASSFMAYEQYF
15 | TRBJ2-5 | TRBV7-2 | CASSSTTGTYETQYF
14 | TRBJ2-7 | TRBV25-1 | CASSGQDNSYEQYF
14 | TRBJ1-5 | TRBV7-9 | CASSLGQGNQPQHF
13 | TRBJ1-2 | TRBV19 | CASSGQGSYGYTF
12 | TRBJ2-3 | TRBV7-9 | CASSLVRDWSYF
14 | TRBJ1-2 | TRBV19 | CASSPWRGNYGYTF
15 | TRBJ1-1 | TRBV3-1/TRBV3-2 | CASIPTGGRFAEAFF
12 | TRBJ1-5 | TRBV19 | CASKGAIQPQHF
12 | TRBJ2-7 | TRBV7-8 | CASSARDRGQYF
14 | TRBJ1-1 | TRBV15 | CATSRPLLITEAFF
17 | TRBJ2-3 | TRBV1 | CTSSPRPQLAGADTQYF
15 | TRBJ2-5 | TRBV3-1/TRBV3-2 | CASSQDLHGTETQYF
17 | TRBJ2-5 | TRBV10-3 | CAITTGTSGREQETQYF
13 | TRBJ2-7 | TRBV19 | CASSIQSQYEQYF
14 | TRBJ2-7 | TRBV2 | CASRGTASPYEQYF
11 | TRBJ2-1 | TRBV15 | CATSVDNEQFF
11 | TRBJ2-2 | TRBV7-9 | CASSLGQGLFF
14 | TRBJ2-7 | TRBV25-1 | CAPAGWGLFYEQYF
13 | TRBJ1-1 | TRBV6-2/TRBV6-3 | CASSYGAGTEAFF
13 | TRBJ1-2 | TRBV6-6 | CASSFSGTAGYTF
16 | TRBJ2-3 | TRBV4-1 | CASSQDRIEGSDTQYF
15 | TRBJ2-7 | TRBV5-1 | CASSAGTGSSYEQYF
14 | TRBJ2-4 | TRBV5-1 | CASSLEGSKNIQYF
14 | TRBJ2-5 | TRBV10-2 | CASIPGLAWETQYF
14 | TRBJ2-5 | TRBV2 | CASSEGTGSRAQYF
15 | TRBJ2-1 | TRBV19 | CASSPLAGGPNEQFF
15 | TRBJ1-6 | TRBV6-5 | CASSPRGEVFSPLHF
18 | TRBJ2-1 | TRBV12-5 | CASGLVPTSGRAPNEQFF
15 | TRBJ1-2 | TRBV15 | CATSRDRGGAKGYTF
14 | TRBJ1-1 | TRBV6-6 | CASSYLQGNTEAFF
15 | TRBJ2-7 | TRBV6-5 | CASSYTGTGGDEQYF
14 | TRBJ2-5 | TRBV27 | CASSPAGTQETQYF
15 | TRBJ2-3 | TRBV5-5 | CASSLARGGADTQYF
13 | TRBJ1-5 | TRBV19 | CATRGQGNQPQHF
15 | TRBJ1-5 | TRBV19 | CASSIDAGGNQPQHF
13 | TRBJ2-7 | TRBV6-2/TRBV6-3 | CASSALAGVEQYF
15 | TRBJ1-5 | TRBV21-1 | CASRRKQGGNQPQHF
13 | TRBJ1-5 | TRBV2 | CASSVTLPQPQHF
14 | TRBJ2-7 | TRBV28 | CASSLDRALYEQYF
14 | TRBJ2-3 | TRBV7-3 | CASSLRGSADTQYF
16 | TRBJ2-1 | TRBV5-1 | CASSLVGSGDSNEQFF
15 | TRBJ1-1 | TRBV5-4 | CASSLGRGMNTEAFF
16 | TRBJ2-1 | TRBV7-3 | CASSLTGRISYNEQFF
16 | TRBJ2-1 | TRBV7-3 | CASSLNGLAGVDEQFF
13 | TRBJ1-4 | TRBV7-8 | CASSLVSNEKLFF
14 | TRBJ2-7 | TRBV6-2/TRBV6-3 | CASSGRGRGYEQYF
15 | TRBJ2-7 | TRBV5-4 | CASSPSTGISYEQYF
15 | TRBJ2-7 | TRBV11-2 | CASSRVEALSYEQYF
14 | TRBJ2-1 | TRBV11-2 | CASSLDSFVNEQFF
16 | TRBJ2-1 | TRBV5-1 | CASSLERTGLYNEQFF
17 | TRBJ2-2 | TRBV3-1/TRBV3-2 | CASSSQKRGGSTGELFF
13 | TRBJ1-5 | TRBV20-1 | CSASSPGLQPQHF
13 | TRBJ1-5 | TRBV19 | CASTPTGWQPQHF
16 | TRBJ2-5 | TRBV29-1 | CSVEGLAGPREETQYF